This T cell receptor beta chain stems from a study of T cell responses to AZD1222 COVID-19 vaccine. Study results and caveats: Regions 160-218 and 743-854 dominated among vaccine-associated CD4 TCRs spanning spike. As reported, nearly half of all spike-specific TCRs target variant regions that are unmutated. Only 5 or 6 AZD1222 recipients tested seropositive at baseline. Sampling captured repertoires only after the peak T cell response.

To note about this clone: Its target is unknown.

Profiling relied on immunoSEQ multiplex PCR, and the TCRdb table lists in-frame clones only, not all of them. Of about 150,000 clones listed, approximately 89% are singletons. The sample consisted of peripheral blood, taken on day 0 of AZD1222 vaccination. The receptor was derived from an adult in good health.

CDR3 region: CASSPRGDSGYTF. DNA of the CDR3: TGTGCCAGCAGCCCACGGGGGGATTCTGGCTACACCTTC. The gene calls are TRBV11-2 and TRBJ1-2; tentative D call: TRBD1 (5 bases). The CDR3 runs to 13 residues. V lost 5 bases and J 7 bases, leaving 14 bases between the germline ends. CDR1 is SGHAT and CDR2 is FQNNGV in the germline V gene.